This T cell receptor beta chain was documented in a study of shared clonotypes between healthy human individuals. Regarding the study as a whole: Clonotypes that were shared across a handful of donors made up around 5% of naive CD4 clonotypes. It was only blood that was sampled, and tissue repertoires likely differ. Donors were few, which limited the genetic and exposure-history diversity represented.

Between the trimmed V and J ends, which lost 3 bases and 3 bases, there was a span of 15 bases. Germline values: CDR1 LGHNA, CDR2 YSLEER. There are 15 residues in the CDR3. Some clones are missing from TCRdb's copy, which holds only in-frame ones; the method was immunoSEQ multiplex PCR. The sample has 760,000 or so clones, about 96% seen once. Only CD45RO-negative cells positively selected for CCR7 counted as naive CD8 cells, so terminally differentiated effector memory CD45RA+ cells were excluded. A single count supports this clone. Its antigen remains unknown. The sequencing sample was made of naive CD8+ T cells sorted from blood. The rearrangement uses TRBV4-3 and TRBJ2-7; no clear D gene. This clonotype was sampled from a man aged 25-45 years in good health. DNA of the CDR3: TGCGCCAGCAGCCAGGGCCGGAGCCCGGTCTACGAGCAGTACTTC. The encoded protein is CASSQGRSPVYEQYF.